The 5 T cell receptor beta chains listed next were all sequenced from one sample in a study of cytomegalovirus exposure and HLA in healthy donors. The PCR had 60 Vbeta and 13 Jbeta primers. Sequenced by immunoSEQ multiplex PCR; TCRdb stores in-frame clones only, minus some. This sample carries some 110,000 clones, approximately 69% of them seen once, and the ten largest clones take approximately 3%. Sequenced material: PBMCs. The receptors derive from a man aged 25-45 years in good health and CMV-seronegative.

V gene TRBV5-4 combines with J gene TRBJ2-1; the match to TRBD2 covers 8 bases. V lost 5 bases and J lost 7; bases outside the gene matches: 14. Germline loops: CDR1 SGHNT, CDR2 YYREEE (reference sequence). The CDR3 length is 16 residues. For the CDR3, the DNA is TGTGCCAGCAGTTCCCAAGCGGGAGAAAGAGGAAATGAGCAGTTCTTC. The encoded protein is CASSSQAGERGNEQFF.

This clone was found a few times. The chain employs TRBV19 and TRBJ1-4, with TRBD1 matching over 11 bases. Unmatched junction bases numbered 7, after V lost 5 bases and J lost 11 bases. Germline V gene data show CDR1 as LNHDA and CDR2 as SQIVND (reference sequence). The CDR3 spans 14 residues. The CDR3 reads CASSVPGQGVKLFF. CDR3 nucleotide sequence: TGTGCCAGTAGTGTACCGGGACAGGGGGTCAAACTGTTTTTT.

V usage is TRBV4-3 and J usage is TRBJ1-1; 11 bases line up with TRBD1. Per germline, CDR1 LGHNA and CDR2 YSLEER. The junction had 6 bases not matched to a gene; V was cut back by 0 bases and J by 9 bases. The CDR3 is 15 amino acids. CDR3 loop: CASSQEVGQGVKAFF. The CDR3 coding sequence is TGCGCCAGCAGCCAAGAGGTGGGACAGGGGGTAAAAGCTTTCTTT.

This clone was detected once. The V and J genes are TRBV28 and TRBJ2-1; possibly TRBD1 for D (5 bases). CDR3 length equals 14 residues. The germline V and J ends were trimmed by 6 bases and 12 bases, with 21 bases remaining between them. CDR1 and CDR2 from the germline V gene are MDHEN and SYDVKM. DNA of the CDR3: TGTGCCAGCAGCCCCCCGTTGGTTTTCCAGGGGCAGTTCTTC. This translates into CASSPPLVFQGQFF.

The V and J genes are TRBV6-5 and TRBJ2-2; D gene uncertain. The CDR3 consists of 16 residues. CDR1 and CDR2 (germline): MNHEY, SVGAGI. V lost 2 bases and J lost 1, with 11 bases in between. CDR3 sequence reads: CASSYVGGQNTGELFF. The DNA for the CDR3 is TGTGCCAGCAGTTACGTCGGCGGCCAGAACACCGGGGAGCTGTTTTTT.